This T cell receptor (beta chain) derives from a study of response to subunit inactivated influenza vaccine. Regarding the study as a whole: A suggestion made by the authors is that each seasonal influenza vaccination recruits few new T cells.

Using its own MiXCR run on the RT-PCR reads, TCRdb lists one record per CDR3 protein. The data hold 700,000 to 800,000 distinct CDR3 sequences, with about 18% observed a single time. To note about this clonotype: What it recognizes is unknown.

The CDR3 totals 14 residues. Germline CDR1 and CDR2: SGHAT and FQNNGV. With 3 bases removed from V and 4 bases from J, the gap between germline ends came to 12 bases. The chain carries TRBV11-2 and TRBJ1-1; tentatively, D is TRBD1 (5 bases). The sequence derives from a man aged 45-65 years who received an inactivated influenza vaccine. The specimen was PBMCs from blood, collected 5 days after vaccination. DNA for the CDR3: TGTGCCAGCAGCTTGGCCCCAGGGATCACTGAAGCTTTCTTT. This encodes CASSLAPGITEAFF.